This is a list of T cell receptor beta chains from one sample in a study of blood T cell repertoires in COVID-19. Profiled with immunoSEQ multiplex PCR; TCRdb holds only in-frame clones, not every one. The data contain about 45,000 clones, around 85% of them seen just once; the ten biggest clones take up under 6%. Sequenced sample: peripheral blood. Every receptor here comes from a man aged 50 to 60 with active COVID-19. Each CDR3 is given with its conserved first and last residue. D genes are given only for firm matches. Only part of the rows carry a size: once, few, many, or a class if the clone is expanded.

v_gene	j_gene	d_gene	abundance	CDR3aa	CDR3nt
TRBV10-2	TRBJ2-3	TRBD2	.	CASREVAGGLVTSTDTQYF	TGCGCCAGCAGGGAAGTAGCGGGAGGACTGGTAACTAGCACAGATACGCAGTATTTT
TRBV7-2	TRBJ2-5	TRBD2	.	CASSLERRGGQETQYF	TGTGCCAGCAGCTTAGAAAGACGGGGGGGCCAAGAGACCCAGTACTTC
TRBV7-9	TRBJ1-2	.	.	CASSPRDFHSGYTF	TGTGCCAGCAGCCCCAGGGACTTCCACTCTGGCTACACCTTC
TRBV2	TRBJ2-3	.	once	CASMRHTDTQYF	TGTGCCAGCATGCGGCACACAGATACGCAGTATTTT
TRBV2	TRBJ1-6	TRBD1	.	CASRGTGNSPLHF	TGTGCCAGCAGGGGGACAGGGAATTCACCCCTCCACTTT
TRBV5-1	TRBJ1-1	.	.	CASGEQGGTEAFF	TGCGCCAGCGGAGAGCAGGGAGGCACTGAAGCTTTCTTT
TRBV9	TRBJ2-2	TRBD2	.	CASSNSGGSTTGELFF	TGTGCCAGCAGCAATAGCGGGGGGTCGACCACCGGGGAGCTGTTTTTT
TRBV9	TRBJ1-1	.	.	CASSAGVGALNTEAFF	TGTGCCAGCAGCGCCGGTGTAGGGGCCTTGAACACTGAAGCTTTCTTT
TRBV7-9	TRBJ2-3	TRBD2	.	CASSSGLAGADTQYF	TGTGCCAGCAGTTCGGGACTAGCTGGGGCAGATACGCAGTATTTT
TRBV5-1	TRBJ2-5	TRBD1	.	CASSSRTGSGETQYF	TGCGCCAGCAGCTCCCGGACAGGGTCAGGGGAGACCCAGTACTTC
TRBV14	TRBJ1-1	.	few	CASSQQSGTEAFF	TGTGCCAGCAGCCAACAATCGGGCACTGAAGCTTTCTTT
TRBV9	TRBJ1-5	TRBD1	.	CASSVGQGMNQPQHF	TGTGCCAGCAGCGTAGGACAGGGGATGAATCAGCCCCAGCATTTT
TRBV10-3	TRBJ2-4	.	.	CAISEYGKNIQYF	TGTGCCATCAGTGAGTACGGCAAAAACATTCAGTACTTC
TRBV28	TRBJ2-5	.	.	CASSQWGGQETQYF	TGTGCCAGCAGCCAATGGGGCGGACAAGAGACCCAGTACTTC
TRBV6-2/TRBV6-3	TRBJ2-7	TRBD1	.	CASSYDAGGNYEQYF	TGTGCCAGCAGTTACGATGCAGGGGGCAATTACGAGCAGTACTTC
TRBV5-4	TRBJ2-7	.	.	CASSFLFGGEQYF	TGTGCCAGCAGCTTTCTTTTCGGGGGCGAGCAGTACTTC
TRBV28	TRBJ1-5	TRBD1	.	CASTPRGQKNQPQHF	TGTGCCAGCACCCCCCGGGGACAGAAGAATCAGCCCCAGCATTTT